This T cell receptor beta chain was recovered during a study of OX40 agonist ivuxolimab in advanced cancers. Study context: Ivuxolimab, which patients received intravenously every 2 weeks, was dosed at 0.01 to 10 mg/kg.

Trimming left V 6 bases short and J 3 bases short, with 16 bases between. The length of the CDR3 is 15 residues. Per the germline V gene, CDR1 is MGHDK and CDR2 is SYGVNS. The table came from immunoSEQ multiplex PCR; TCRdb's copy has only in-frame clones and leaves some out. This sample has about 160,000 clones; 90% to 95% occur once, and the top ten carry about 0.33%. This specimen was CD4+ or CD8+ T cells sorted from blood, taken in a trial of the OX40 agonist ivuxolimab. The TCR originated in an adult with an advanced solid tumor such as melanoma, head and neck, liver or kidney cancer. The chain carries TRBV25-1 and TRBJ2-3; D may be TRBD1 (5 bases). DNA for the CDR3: TGTGCCAGCAGCCCCACCGGGCCAGGGACAGATACGCAGTATTTT. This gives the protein CASSPTGPGTDTQYF.